Below, 19 T cell receptor beta chains from the same sample are listed, as sequenced in a study of T cells after yellow fever vaccination. MiXCR, applied by TCRdb to the 5' RACE reads, yields one record per CDR3 protein. The table lists roughly 120,000 distinct CDR3 sequences, 6.5% to 8% of them singletons. The sequencing here drew on CD4+ T cells sorted from PBMCs, taken more than 8 days after the first yellow fever vaccination. The receptors were sampled from a man younger than 30 who received the YFV17D yellow fever vaccine.

This clonotype was seen many times. The chain combines TRBV4-2 with TRBJ2-5, with TRBD2 matching 9 bases. CDR1 and CDR2 from the germline V gene are LGHNA and YNFKEQ. The CDR3 spans 16 residues. V trimming: 1 base; J trimming: 5 bases; junction bases outside the gene matches: 8. The CDR3 DNA follows: TGTGCCAGCAGCCAAGGACTAGCGGCGGGGAGGGAGACCCAGTACTTC. As protein: CASSQGLAAGRETQYF.

This clonotype was picked up many times. The chain couples TRBV5-6 to TRBJ2-3, with TRBD2 as a possible D gene (6 bases). Trimming removed 6 bases from V and 1 base from J, with 15 bases in between. Germline V lookup: CDR1 SGHDT, CDR2 YYEEEE. CDR3 length equals 15 residues. This chain's CDR3 is CASKVRGPGTDTQYF. CDR3 nucleotide sequence: TGTGCCAGCAAGGTGCGGGGACCCGGCACAGATACGCAGTATTTT.

This clonotype has a count of ten or more. The CDR3 DNA sequence: TGTGCCACCGCTTCGGCCGGACTAACGGATACGCAGTATTTT. The encoded protein is CATASAGLTDTQYF. The rearrangement uses TRBV24-1 and TRBJ2-3, with D tentatively TRBD2 (6 bases). This CDR3 comprises 14 residues. The germline V gene encodes CDR1 KGHDR and CDR2 SFDVKD. V was shortened by 9 bases and J by 6 bases, with 18 bases between the two germline ends.

This clonotype came up many times. The chain combines TRBV12-3 or TRBV12-4 with TRBJ1-6; a possible D gene is TRBD1 (5 bases). This CDR3 is 16 amino acids long. The V end was cut by 4 bases, the J end by 0 bases, with 10 bases between. The CDR3 region has the DNA TGTGCCAGCAGTTCCAACAGGAGCTCCTATAATTCACCCCTCCACTTT. This gives the protein CASSSNRSSYNSPLHF.

The sample holds many counts of this clonotype. The gene calls are TRBV7-9 and TRBJ2-1, with 9 bases lining up with TRBD2. V shed 5 bases, J shed 4 bases, and the junction held 6 bases outside the gene matches. CDR3 length equals 15 residues. Germline assignment: CDR1 SEHNR and CDR2 FQNEAQ (reference sequence). The CDR3 DNA sequence: TGTGCCAGCAGCCACCTAGCGGGGCGATACAATGAGCAGTTCTTC. Protein: CASSHLAGRYNEQFF.

The V and J genes are TRBV5-8 and TRBJ2-2; possibly TRBD1 for D (5 bases). The CDR3 totals 13 residues. Trimming took off 3 bases at V and 6 bases at J, with 9 bases between the two ends. In germline, CDR1 is SGHTS, CDR2 YDEGEE. CDR3 amino acids: CASSSRAPGELFF. CDR3 coding DNA: TGTGCCAGCAGCTCCAGGGCGCCCGGGGAGCTGTTTTTT.

This clonotype was seen only a few times. The chain combines TRBV11-3 with TRBJ2-3; D unresolved. The CDR3 covers 12 residues. Trimming shortened V by 3 bases and J by 4 bases, and 5 bases separated the two germline ends. Germline V lookup: CDR1 SGHNT, CDR2 YENEEA. Here the CDR3 DNA reads TGTGCCAGCAGCTTCAACGCAGATACGCAGTATTTT. This sequence encodes CASSFNADTQYF.

This clonotype has ten or more counts. V and J are TRBV20-1 and TRBJ2-3, with 9 bases matching TRBD1. V shed 5 bases and J 0 bases; nucleotides not matched to a gene: 6. The CDR3 sequence is 15 residues long. Germline assignment: CDR1 DFQATT and CDR2 SNEGSKA (reference sequence). Here the CDR3 DNA reads TGCAGTGCTTCACAGGGGGCGTCTAGCACAGATACGCAGTATTTT. Amino acid sequence: CSASQGASSTDTQYF.

This clonotype was counted at least ten times. The rearrangement joins TRBV6-2 or TRBV6-3 to TRBJ1-1; 10 bases are a match to TRBD1. This CDR3 has 17 residues. V lost 7 bases, J lost 1 base, and 12 bases stayed unmatched. The V gene's germline CDR1 is MNHEY and CDR2 SVGEGT. CDR3 region: CASTRDRGHLGNTEAFF. The DNA of the CDR3 is TGTGCCAGCACCAGGGACAGGGGCCACCTAGGGAACACTGAAGCTTTCTTT.

This clonotype was seen at least ten times. The chain employs TRBV7-2 and TRBJ1-2, with 7 nucleotides matching TRBD1. V shed 5 bases and J 4 bases; nucleotides not matched to a gene: 7. This CDR3 has 14 amino acids. Per germline, CDR1 SGHTA and CDR2 FQGNSA. The CDR3 DNA reads TGTGCCAGCAGCGAGGGACAGCAGGTCTATGGCTACACCTTC. It encodes CASSEGQQVYGYTF.

This clonotype appeared many times. The rearrangement joins TRBV5-4 to TRBJ1-3, with 8 bases matching TRBD1. The junction had 1 base not matched to a gene; V was cut back by 0 bases and J by 2 bases. Germline CDR1 SGHNT, CDR2 YYREEE (reference sequence). CDR3 length: 15 residues. The CDR3 loop reads CASSLDRGTGNTIYF. CDR3 DNA sequence: TGTGCCAGCAGCTTGGACAGGGGGACTGGAAACACCATATATTTT.

At least ten counts were recorded for this clonotype. This chain uses TRBV20-1 with TRBJ2-7, with 10 positions matching TRBD1. This CDR3 contains 15 residues. Germline values: CDR1 DFQATT, CDR2 SNEGSKA (reference sequence). With 0 bases clipped from V and 2 bases from J, the junction kept 4 bases outside the gene matches. The CDR3 sequence: CSARDQGQGTYEQYF. DNA of the CDR3: TGCAGTGCTAGAGATCAGGGACAGGGGACCTACGAGCAGTACTTC.

This clonotype occurred many times. The CDR3 DNA follows: TGCGCCAGTCAGCGAGGCGGCAACACCGGGGAGCTGTTTTTT. As protein: CASQRGGNTGELFF. J is TRBJ2-2 and V is TRBV4-3; no definite D call. The CDR3 contains 14 residues. V was shortened by 9 bases and J by 2 bases, with 13 bases between the two germline ends. CDR1 LGHNA and CDR2 YSLEER come from the germline V gene.

This clonotype was seen repeatedly, ten times or more. This sequence joins TRBV5-1 and TRBJ2-7; D possibly uses TRBD1 or TRBD2 (5 bases each). CDR1 is SGHRS, CDR2 YFSETQ, per germline. The CDR3 has 13 residues. The V gene lost 6 bases and the J gene lost 8 bases, with 18 bases spanning the gap. This chain's CDR3 is CASTRDLNEKQYF. For the CDR3, the DNA is TGCGCCAGCACCCGGGACCTCAACGAGAAGCAGTACTTC. The full variable domain, completed using reference TRBV5-1 and TRBJ2-7, is KAGVTQTPRYLIKTRGQQVTLSCSPISGHRSVSWYQQTPGQGLQFLFEYFSETQRNKGNFPGRFSGRQFSNSRSEMNVSTLELGDSALYLCASTRDLNEKQYFGPGTRLTVT.

This clonotype has a count of ten or more. The chain carries TRBV9 and TRBJ1-6, with TRBD1 identical over 8 bases. V gave up 4 bases and J gave up 8 bases; unmatched junction bases: 5. The germline gives CDR1 SGDLS, CDR2 YYNGEE. There are 14 residues in the CDR3. CDR3 loop: CASSPGQGDSPLHF. CDR3 in DNA: TGTGCCAGCAGCCCCGGACAGGGAGATTCACCCCTCCACTTT. The variable domain in full, with the rest retrieved from reference TRBV9 and TRBJ1-6, is DSGVTQTPKHLITATGQRVTLRCSPRSGDLSVYWYQQSLDQGLQFLIQYYNGEERAKGNILERFSAQQFPDLHSELNLSSLELGDSALYFCASSPGQGDSPLHFGNGTRLTVT.

This clonotype was seen repeatedly, ten times or more. The chain recombines TRBV19 with TRBJ2-7, with D maybe TRBD1 (5 bases). V shed 4 bases and J shed 1 base, with 11 bases lying between them. Germline V gene lookup returns CDR1 LNHDA and CDR2 SQIVND (reference sequence). The CDR3 loop spans 14 amino acids. CDR3 sequence: CASSTQDASYEQYF. The CDR3, as DNA: TGTGCCAGTAGTACACAGGACGCTTCCTACGAGCAGTACTTC.

This clonotype was counted at least ten times. The rearrangement joins TRBV10-3 to TRBJ2-3, with D possibly called TRBD1 or TRBD2 (5 bases each). Germline lookup yields CDR1 ENHRY and CDR2 SYGVKD. V lost 3 bases, J lost 2 bases, and 9 bases lay in between. The CDR3 contains 14 residues. The chain's CDR3 is CAISEWGYTDTQYF. CDR3 nucleotide sequence: TGTGCCATCAGTGAATGGGGGTACACAGATACGCAGTATTTT.

Many counts were recorded for this clonotype. The chain carries TRBV20-1 and TRBJ2-3, with a possible D match to TRBD2 (6 bases). The CDR3 spans 13 residues. Germline CDR1 reads DFQATT; CDR2 reads SNEGSKA (reference sequence). Trimming cost V 6 bases and J 2 bases, with 12 bases left between them. CDR3 loop: CSARGYPTDTQYF. CDR3 nucleotide sequence: TGCAGTGCCCGGGGGTACCCCACAGATACGCAGTATTTT.

Concerning this clonotype: A read error may be the cause here, since a much bigger clone is one base away. The chain combines TRBV15 with TRBJ1-5; perhaps TRBD1 as D (5 bases). Germline V gene sequence: CDR1 LNHNV, CDR2 YYDKDF (reference sequence). This CDR3 is 15 amino acids long. The CDR3 DNA reads TGTTCCACCAGCCTTTCCAGGGATAGCAATCAGCCCCAGCATTTT. This gives the protein CSTSLSRDSNQPQHF.